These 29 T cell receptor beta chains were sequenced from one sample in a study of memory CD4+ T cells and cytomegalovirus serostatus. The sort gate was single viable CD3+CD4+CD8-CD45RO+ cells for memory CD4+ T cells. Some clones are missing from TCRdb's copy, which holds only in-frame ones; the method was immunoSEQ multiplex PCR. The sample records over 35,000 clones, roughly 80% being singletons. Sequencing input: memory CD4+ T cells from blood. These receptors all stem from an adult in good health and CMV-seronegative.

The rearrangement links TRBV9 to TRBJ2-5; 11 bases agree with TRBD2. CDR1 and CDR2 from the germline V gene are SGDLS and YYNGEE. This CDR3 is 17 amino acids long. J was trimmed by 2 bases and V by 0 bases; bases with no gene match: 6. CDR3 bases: TGTGCCAGCAGCGTAGGAGCAACTAGCGGGGGTCAAGAGACCCAGTACTTC. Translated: CASSVGATSGGQETQYF.

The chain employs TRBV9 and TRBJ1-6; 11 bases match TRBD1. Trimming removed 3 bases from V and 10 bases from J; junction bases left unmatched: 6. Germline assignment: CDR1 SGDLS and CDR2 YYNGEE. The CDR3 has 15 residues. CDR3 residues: CASSAGQGAESPLHF. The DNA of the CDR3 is TGTGCCAGCAGCGCCGGACAGGGGGCGGAATCACCCCTCCACTTT.

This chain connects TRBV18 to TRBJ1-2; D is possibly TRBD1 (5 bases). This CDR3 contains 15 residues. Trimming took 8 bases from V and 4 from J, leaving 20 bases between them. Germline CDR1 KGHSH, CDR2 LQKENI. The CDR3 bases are TGTGCCAGCGGAAAGGAGGGGCAGGCCAGCTATGGCTACACCTTC. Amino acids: CASGKEGQASYGYTF.

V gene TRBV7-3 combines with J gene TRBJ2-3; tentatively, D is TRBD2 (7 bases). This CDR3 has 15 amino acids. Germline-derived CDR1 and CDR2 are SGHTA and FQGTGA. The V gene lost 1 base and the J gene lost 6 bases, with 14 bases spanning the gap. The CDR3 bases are TGTGCCAGCAGCTTAAGCGGGGGCCCGGAGGATACGCAGTATTTT. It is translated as CASSLSGGPEDTQYF.

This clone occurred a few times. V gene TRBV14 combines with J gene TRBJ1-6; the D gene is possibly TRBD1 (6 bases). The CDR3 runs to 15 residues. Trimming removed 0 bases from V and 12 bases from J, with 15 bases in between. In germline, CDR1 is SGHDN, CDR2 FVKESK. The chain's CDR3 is CASSQDANQGRPLHF. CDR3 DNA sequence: TGTGCCAGCAGCCAAGATGCGAACCAGGGGCGACCCCTCCACTTT.

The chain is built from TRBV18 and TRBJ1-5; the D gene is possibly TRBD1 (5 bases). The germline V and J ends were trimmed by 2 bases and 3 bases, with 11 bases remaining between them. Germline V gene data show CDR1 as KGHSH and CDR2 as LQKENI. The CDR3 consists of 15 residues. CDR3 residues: CASSPDSTVNQPQHF. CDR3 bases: TGTGCCAGCTCACCAGATTCGACAGTCAATCAGCCCCAGCATTTT.

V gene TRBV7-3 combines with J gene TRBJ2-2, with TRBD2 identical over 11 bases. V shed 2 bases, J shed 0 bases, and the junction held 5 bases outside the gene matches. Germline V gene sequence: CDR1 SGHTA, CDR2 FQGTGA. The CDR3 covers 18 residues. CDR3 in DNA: TGTGCCAGCAGCTTACCCTCTAGCGGGGGGCCGAACACCGGGGAGCTGTTTTTT. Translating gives CASSLPSSGGPNTGELFF.

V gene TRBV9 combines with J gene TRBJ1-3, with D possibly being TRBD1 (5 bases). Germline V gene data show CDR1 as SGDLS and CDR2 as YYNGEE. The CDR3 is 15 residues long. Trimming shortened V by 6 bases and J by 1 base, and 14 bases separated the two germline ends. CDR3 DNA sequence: TGTGCCAGCAACCAAGGGGCCGGGTCTGGAAACACCATATATTTT. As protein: CASNQGAGSGNTIYF.

The DNA for the CDR3 is TGCGCCAGCAGCCAAGAGATGTACTACGAGCAGTACTTC. This codes for CASSQEMYYEQYF. V gene TRBV4-1 combines with J gene TRBJ2-7; D uncertain. Germline CDR1 reads MGHRA; CDR2 reads YSYEKL. V was shortened by 0 bases and J by 3 bases, with 6 bases between the two germline ends. The CDR3 spans 13 residues.

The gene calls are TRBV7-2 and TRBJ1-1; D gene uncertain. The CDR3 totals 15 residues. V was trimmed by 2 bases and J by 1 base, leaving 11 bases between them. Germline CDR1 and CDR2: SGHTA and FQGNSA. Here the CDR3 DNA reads TGTGCCAGCAGCTTATTGGGGTTAGAGAACACTGAAGCTTTCTTT. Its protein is CASSLLGLENTEAFF.

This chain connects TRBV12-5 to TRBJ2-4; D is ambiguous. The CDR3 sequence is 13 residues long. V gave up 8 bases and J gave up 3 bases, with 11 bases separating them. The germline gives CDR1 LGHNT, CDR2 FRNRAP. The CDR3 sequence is CASCARGKNIQYF. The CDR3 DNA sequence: TGTGCTAGTTGCGCCCGAGGCAAAAACATTCAGTACTTC.

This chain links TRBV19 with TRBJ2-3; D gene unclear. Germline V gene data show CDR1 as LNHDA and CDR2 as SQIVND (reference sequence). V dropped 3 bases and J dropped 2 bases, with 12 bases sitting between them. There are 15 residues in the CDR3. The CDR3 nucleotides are TGTGCCAGTAGTATCGGCACTGGGTACACAGATACGCAGTATTTT. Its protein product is CASSIGTGYTDTQYF.

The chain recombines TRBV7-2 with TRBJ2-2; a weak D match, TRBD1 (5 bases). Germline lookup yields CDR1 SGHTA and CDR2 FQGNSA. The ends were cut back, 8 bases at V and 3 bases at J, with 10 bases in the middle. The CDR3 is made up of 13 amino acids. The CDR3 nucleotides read TGTGCCAGCCTAGGGGTGCACACCGGGGAGCTGTTTTTT. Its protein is CASLGVHTGELFF.

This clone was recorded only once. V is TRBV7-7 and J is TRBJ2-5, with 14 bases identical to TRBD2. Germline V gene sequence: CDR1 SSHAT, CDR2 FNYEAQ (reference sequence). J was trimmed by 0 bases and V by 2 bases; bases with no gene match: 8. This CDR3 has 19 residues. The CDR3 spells CASSLRTSGGRENQETQYF. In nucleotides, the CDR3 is TGTGCCAGCAGCTTACGGACTAGCGGGGGGCGAGAAAACCAAGAGACCCAGTACTTC.

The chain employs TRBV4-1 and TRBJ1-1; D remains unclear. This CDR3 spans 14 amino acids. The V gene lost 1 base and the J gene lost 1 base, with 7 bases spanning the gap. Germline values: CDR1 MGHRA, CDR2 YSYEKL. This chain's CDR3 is CASSQVLGNTEAFF. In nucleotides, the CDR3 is TGCGCCAGCAGCCAAGTATTAGGGAACACTGAAGCTTTCTTT.

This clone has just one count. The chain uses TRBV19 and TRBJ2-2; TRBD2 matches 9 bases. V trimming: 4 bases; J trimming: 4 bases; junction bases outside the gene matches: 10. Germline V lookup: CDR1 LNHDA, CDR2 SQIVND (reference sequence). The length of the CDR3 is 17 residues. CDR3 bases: TGTGCCAGTAGTAGACGGGCTAGCGGGATCTTCACCGGGGAGCTGTTTTTT. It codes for CASSRRASGIFTGELFF.

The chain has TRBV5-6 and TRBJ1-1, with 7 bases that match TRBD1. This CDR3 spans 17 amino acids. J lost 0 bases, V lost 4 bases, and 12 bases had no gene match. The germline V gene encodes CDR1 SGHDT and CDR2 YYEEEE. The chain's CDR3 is CASSVNLRGLMNTEAFF. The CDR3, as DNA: TGTGCCAGCAGCGTAAACTTAAGGGGGCTCATGAACACTGAAGCTTTCTTT. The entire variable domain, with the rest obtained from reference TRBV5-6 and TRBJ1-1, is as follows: DAGVTQSPTHLIKTRGQQVTLRCSPKSGHDTVSWYQQALGQGPQFIFQYYEEEERQRGNFPDRFSGHQFPNYSSELNVNALLLGDSALYLCASSVNLRGLMNTEAFFGQGTRLTVV.

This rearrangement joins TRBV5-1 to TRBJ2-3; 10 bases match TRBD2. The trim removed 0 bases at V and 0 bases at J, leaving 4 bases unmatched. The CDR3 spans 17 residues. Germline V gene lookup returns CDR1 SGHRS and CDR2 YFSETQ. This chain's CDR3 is CASSLVGLAASTDTQYF. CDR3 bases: TGCGCCAGCAGCTTGGTCGGACTAGCGGCGAGCACAGATACGCAGTATTTT.

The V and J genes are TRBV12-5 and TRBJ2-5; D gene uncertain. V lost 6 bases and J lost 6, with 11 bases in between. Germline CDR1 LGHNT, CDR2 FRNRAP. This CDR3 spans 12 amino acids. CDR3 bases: TGTGCTAGTGGACAGTGGGGTAAGACCCAGTACTTC. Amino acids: CASGQWGKTQYF.

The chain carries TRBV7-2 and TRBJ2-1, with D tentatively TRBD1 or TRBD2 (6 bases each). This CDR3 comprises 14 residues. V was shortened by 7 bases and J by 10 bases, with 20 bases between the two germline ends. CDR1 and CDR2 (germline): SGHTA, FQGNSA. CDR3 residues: CASTLKQTGLEQFF. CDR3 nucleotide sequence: TGTGCCAGCACCTTGAAACAGACAGGACTAGAGCAGTTCTTC.

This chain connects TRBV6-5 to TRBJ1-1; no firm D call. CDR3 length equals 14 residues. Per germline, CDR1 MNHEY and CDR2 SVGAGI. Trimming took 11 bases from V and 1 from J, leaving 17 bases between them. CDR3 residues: CACGEGKQNTEAFF. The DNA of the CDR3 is TGTGCCTGTGGAGAGGGTAAACAGAACACTGAAGCTTTCTTT.

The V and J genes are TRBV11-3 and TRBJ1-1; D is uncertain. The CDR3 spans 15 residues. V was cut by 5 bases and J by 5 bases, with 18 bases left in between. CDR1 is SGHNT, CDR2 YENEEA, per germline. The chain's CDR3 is CASSPRGSQETEAFF. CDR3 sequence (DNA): TGTGCCAGCAGCCCCCGAGGTTCGCAGGAGACTGAAGCTTTCTTT.

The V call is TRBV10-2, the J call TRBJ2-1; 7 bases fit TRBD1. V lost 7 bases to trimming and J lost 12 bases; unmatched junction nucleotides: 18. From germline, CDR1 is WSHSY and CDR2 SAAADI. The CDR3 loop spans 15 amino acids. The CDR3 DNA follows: TGCGCCAGCATGATGGGACAGTCAACCTCGGGGTGGCAGTTCTTC. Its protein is CASMMGQSTSGWQFF.

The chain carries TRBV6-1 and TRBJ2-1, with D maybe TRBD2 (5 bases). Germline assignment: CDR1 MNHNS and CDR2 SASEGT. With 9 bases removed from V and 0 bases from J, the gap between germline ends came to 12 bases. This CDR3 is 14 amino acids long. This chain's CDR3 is CASSAESSYNEQFF. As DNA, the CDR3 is TGTGCCAGTTCAGCGGAGAGCTCCTACAATGAGCAGTTCTTC.

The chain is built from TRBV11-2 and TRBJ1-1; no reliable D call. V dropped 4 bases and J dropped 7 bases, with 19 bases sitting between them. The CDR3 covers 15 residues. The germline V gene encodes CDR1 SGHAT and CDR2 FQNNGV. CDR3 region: CASSWVPGQAIEAFF. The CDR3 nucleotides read TGTGCCAGCAGCTGGGTTCCCGGGCAAGCGATTGAAGCTTTCTTT.

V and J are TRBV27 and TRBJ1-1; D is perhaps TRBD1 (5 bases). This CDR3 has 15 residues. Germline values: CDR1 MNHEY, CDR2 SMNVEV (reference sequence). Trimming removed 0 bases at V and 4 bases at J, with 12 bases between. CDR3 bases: TGTGCCAGCAGTTTATCGGCGACAGCCCCCACTGAAGCTTTCTTT. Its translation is CASSLSATAPTEAFF.

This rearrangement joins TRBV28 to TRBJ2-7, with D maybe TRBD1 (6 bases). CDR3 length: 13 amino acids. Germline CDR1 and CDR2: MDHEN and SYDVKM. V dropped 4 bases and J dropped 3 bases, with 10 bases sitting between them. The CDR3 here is CASSSGARYEQYF. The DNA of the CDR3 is TGTGCCAGCAGTTCAGGGGCGCGCTACGAGCAGTACTTC.

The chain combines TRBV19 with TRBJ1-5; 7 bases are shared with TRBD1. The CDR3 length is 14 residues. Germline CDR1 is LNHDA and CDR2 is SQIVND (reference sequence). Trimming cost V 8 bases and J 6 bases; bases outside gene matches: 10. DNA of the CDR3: TGTGCCAGTGAGAGGGGGCGAAACGGTCAGCCCCAGCATTTT. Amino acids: CASERGRNGQPQHF.

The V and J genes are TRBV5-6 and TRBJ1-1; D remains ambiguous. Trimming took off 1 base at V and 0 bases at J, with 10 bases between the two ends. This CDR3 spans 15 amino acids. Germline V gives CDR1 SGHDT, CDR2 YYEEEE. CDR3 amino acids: CASSLFPGMNTEAFF. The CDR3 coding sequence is TGTGCCAGCAGCTTGTTCCCGGGTATGAACACTGAAGCTTTCTTT.